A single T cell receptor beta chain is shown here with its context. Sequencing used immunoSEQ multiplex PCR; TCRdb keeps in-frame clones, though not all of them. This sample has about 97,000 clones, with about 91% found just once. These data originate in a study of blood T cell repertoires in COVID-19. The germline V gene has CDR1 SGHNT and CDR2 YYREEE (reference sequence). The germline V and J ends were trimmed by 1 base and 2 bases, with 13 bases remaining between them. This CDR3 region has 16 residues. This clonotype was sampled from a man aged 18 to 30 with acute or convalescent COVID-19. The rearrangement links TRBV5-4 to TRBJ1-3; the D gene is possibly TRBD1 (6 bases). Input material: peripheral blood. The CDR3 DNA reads TGTGCCAGCAGCTTGCCCCAGGGGTCGACTGGAAACACCATATATTTT. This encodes CASSLPQGSTGNTIYF.